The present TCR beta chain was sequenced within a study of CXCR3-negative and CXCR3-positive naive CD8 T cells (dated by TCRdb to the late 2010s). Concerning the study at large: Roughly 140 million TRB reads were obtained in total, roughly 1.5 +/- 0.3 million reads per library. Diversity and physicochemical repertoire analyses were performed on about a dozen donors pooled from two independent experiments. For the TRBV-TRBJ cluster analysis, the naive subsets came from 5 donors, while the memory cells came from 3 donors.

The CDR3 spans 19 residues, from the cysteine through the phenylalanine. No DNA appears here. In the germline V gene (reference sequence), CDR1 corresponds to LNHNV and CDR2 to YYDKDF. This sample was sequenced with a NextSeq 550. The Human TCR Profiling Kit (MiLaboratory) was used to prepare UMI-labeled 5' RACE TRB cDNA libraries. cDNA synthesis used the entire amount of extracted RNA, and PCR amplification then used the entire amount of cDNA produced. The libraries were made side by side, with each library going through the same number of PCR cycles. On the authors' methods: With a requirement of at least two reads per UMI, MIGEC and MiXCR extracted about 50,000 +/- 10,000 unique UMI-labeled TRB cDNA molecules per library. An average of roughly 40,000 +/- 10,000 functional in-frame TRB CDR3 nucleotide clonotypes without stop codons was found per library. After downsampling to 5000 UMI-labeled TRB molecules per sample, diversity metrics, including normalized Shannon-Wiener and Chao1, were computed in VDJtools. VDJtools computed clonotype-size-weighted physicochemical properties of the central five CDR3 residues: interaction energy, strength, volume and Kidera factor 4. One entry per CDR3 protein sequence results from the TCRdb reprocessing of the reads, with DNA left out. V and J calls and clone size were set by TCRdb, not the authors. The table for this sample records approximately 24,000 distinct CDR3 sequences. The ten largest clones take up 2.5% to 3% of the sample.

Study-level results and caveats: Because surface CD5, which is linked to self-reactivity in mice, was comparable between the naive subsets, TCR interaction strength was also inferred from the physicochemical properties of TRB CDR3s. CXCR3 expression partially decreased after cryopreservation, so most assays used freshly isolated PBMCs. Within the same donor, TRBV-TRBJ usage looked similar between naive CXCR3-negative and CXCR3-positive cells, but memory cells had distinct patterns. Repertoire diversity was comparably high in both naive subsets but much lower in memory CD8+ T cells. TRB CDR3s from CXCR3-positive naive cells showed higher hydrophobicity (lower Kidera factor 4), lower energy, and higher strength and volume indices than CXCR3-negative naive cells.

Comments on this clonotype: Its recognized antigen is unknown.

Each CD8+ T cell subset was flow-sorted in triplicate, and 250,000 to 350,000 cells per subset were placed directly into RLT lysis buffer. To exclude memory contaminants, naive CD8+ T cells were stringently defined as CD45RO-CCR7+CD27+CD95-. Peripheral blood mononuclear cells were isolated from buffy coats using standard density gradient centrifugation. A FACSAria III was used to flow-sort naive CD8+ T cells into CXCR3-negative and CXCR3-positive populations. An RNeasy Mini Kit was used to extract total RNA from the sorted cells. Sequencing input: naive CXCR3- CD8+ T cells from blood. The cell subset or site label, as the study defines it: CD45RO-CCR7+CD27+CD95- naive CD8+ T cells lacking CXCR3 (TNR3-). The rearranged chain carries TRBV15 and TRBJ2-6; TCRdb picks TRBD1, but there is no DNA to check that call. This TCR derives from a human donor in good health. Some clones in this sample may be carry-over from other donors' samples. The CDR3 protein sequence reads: CATSRDRGTDTSGANVLTF.